These T cell receptor beta chains were read from a single sample in a study of T-cell memory formation after mild COVID-19. Using its own MiXCR run on the 5' RACE reads, TCRdb lists one record per CDR3 protein. The table has fewer than 550,000 distinct CDR3 sequences, roughly 20% seen once. The specimen sequenced was PBMCs or a T cell subset sorted from them (not recorded which). All receptors derive from an adult woman who had mild COVID-19 (a few samples of this study predate the infection). Cell type and time point are not known. CDR3s include the opening cysteine and the closing phenylalanine or tryptophan. D genes are given only for firm matches. Clone size appears in some rows only: once, few, many, or a class for an expanded clone.

cdr3_nt cdr3_aa d_call v_call clone_size j_call
TGCGCCAGCAGCCAGGGACAGCACACAGATACGCAGTATTTT CASSQGQHTDTQYF TRBD1 TRBV5-1 many TRBJ2-3
TGCGCCAGCAGGGAGGGGACTAGTTCGTCGGCAGATACGCAGTATTTT CASREGTSSSADTQYF TRBD2 TRBV5-1 NA TRBJ2-3
TGTGCCAGCAGGCAACAGGGATCTAACTATGGCTACACCTTC CASRQQGSNYGYTF NA TRBV3-1 NA TRBJ1-2
TGTGCCAGCAGTCCACGACAGGGTAACGTGGGCTACACCTTC CASSPRQGNVGYTF TRBD1 TRBV27 NA TRBJ1-2
TGTGCCAGCAGCCCCCGGGCTAGCGGGACTCGGGGCAATGAGCAGTTCTTC CASSPRASGTRGNEQFF TRBD2 TRBV7-3 NA TRBJ2-1
TGTGCCTGGGGACAGGGGAGACAAGAGACCCAGTACTTC CAWGQGRQETQYF TRBD1 TRBV30 NA TRBJ2-5
TGTGCCAGCAGTTTGACCATTGAAGAGACCCAGTACTTC CASSLTIEETQYF NA TRBV27 NA TRBJ2-5
TGCAGTGCTAGCCCGGGTGAACTAAGTTCCACTGAAGCTTTCTTT CSASPGELSSTEAFF NA TRBV20-1 once TRBJ1-1
TGTGCCAGCAGTGAACTTTCAGGGGGCAATCAGCCCCAGCATTTT CASSELSGGNQPQHF NA TRBV6-1 few TRBJ1-5
TGCAGTGGAAGGACAGGGGGCTCCTACGAGCAGTACTTC CSGRTGGSYEQYF TRBD1 TRBV20-1 many TRBJ2-7
TGTGCCAGCAGCCCATTGTTGGGGAACACCGGGGAGCTGTTTTTT CASSPLLGNTGELFF NA TRBV11-2 many TRBJ2-2
TGTGCCAGCAGCTTAGCGTCGGGGGAGCAGTACTTC CASSLASGEQYF NA TRBV7-9 NA TRBJ2-7
TGTGCCATCAGTGAGTCCGGGGCCTACAATGAGCAGTTCTTC CAISESGAYNEQFF NA TRBV10-3 NA TRBJ2-1
TGTGCCAGCAGCTCGGTTTTCATAAACACTGAAGCTTTCTTT CASSSVFINTEAFF NA TRBV7-9 NA TRBJ1-1
TGTGCCAGCAGCTTCCTGACAGGGATGGTATCTAATGAAAAACTGTTTTTT CASSFLTGMVSNEKLFF TRBD1 TRBV7-9 NA TRBJ1-4
TGTGCCAGCAGCCGGACAGGGGGTGTCTATGGCTACACCTTC CASSRTGGVYGYTF TRBD1 TRBV3-1 NA TRBJ1-2
TGCGCCAGCAGCTTGGCCTCTTGGGCCAATAATGAGCAGTTCTTC CASSLASWANNEQFF NA TRBV5-1 NA TRBJ2-1
TGTGCCACCAGCAGTGGATGGATGCAGGGGAAGGGGAATGGCTACACCTTC CATSSGWMQGKGNGYTF NA TRBV15 NA TRBJ1-2
TGTGCCAGCAGCTTAAGGGGGACGGATACTACCCAGTACTTC CASSLRGTDTTQYF NA TRBV7-3 few TRBJ2-5
TGTGCCAGCAGCTTAGAGGGGGGAATCTGGGACGAGCAGTACTTC CASSLEGGIWDEQYF NA TRBV7-9 NA TRBJ2-7
TGTGCCAGCACCCTTACCAGAACGATTGACGGGGAGCTGTTTTTT CASTLTRTIDGELFF NA TRBV13 NA TRBJ2-2
TGTGCCAGTAGTATAATAACGGGAGATGAGCAGTTCTTC CASSIITGDEQFF NA TRBV19 NA TRBJ2-1
TGTGCCAGCAGCTCCCGTTCGGGGGCCGAGGGCTACACCTTC CASSSRSGAEGYTF NA TRBV7-9 NA TRBJ1-2
TGCGCCAGCAGCTTGTCCCCACCATCAAGGGAGCAGTTCTTC CASSLSPPSREQFF NA TRBV5-1 NA TRBJ2-1
TGCAGCGTTGGGACAGGGGGCCATCCAGATACGCAGTATTTT CSVGTGGHPDTQYF TRBD1 TRBV29-1 NA TRBJ2-3
TGTGCCAGCAGCCCCTCCGACGGCGCGATTTATGGCTACACCTTC CASSPSDGAIYGYTF NA TRBV7-8 few TRBJ1-2
TGTGCCAGCAGCATGCGGGGCACAGATACGCAGTATTTT CASSMRGTDTQYF NA TRBV13 few TRBJ2-3
TGCAGCGTTGCAGGGAGGGGGGGAACTGAAGCTTTCTTT CSVAGRGGTEAFF NA TRBV29-1 NA TRBJ1-1
TGTGCCAGCAGTTACTCCGGCCCGATAGGGTCCGGGGAGCTGTTTTTT CASSYSGPIGSGELFF NA TRBV6-5 few TRBJ2-2
TGCAGTGCTAGAGATCCCCAGGGCATTGACTACGAGCAGTACTTC CSARDPQGIDYEQYF NA TRBV20-1 NA TRBJ2-7
TGTGCCAGCAGTGCCCCAGGGTACACCGGGGAGCTGTTTTTT CASSAPGYTGELFF NA TRBV6-5 NA TRBJ2-2
TGTGCCAGCGCGGACAAGACTAGCGTGTACAATGAGCAGTTCTTC CASADKTSVYNEQFF TRBD2 TRBV6-2/TRBV6-3 NA TRBJ2-1
TGCGCCAGCAGCTTCCGGCCCGGAGGAGAGACCCAGTACTTC CASSFRPGGETQYF NA TRBV5-1 NA TRBJ2-5
TGTGCCAGCAGTTTAGCGCTTGGCCAGTTCTACGAGCAGTACTTC CASSLALGQFYEQYF NA TRBV12-3/TRBV12-4 NA TRBJ2-7
TGTGCCAGCAGCCAAGGAAGCGCCCAGTATTTT CASSQGSAQYF NA TRBV14 few TRBJ2-3
TGTGCCAGCAGCGCTGGGACTAGCGGGGCAACCTACAATGAGCAGTTCTTC CASSAGTSGATYNEQFF TRBD2 TRBV11-2 NA TRBJ2-1
TGTGCCAGCAGCCAAGCCGTGGAGCAGTACTTC CASSQAVEQYF NA TRBV14 few TRBJ2-7
TGTGCCAGCAGCTTACAGCAAAACATTCAGTACTTC CASSLQQNIQYF NA TRBV7-9 NA TRBJ2-4
TGTGCCAGCAGCTTTAGTTCGGGCACGAACATTCAGTACTTC CASSFSSGTNIQYF NA TRBV7-6 NA TRBJ2-4
TGCGCCAGCAGCTTCTTCACTAGCCTGAGCTCCTACGAGCAGTACTTC CASSFFTSLSSYEQYF NA TRBV5-1 NA TRBJ2-7
TGCAGCGTTGAACTAGCGGGGGCTTACTACGAGCAGTACTTC CSVELAGAYYEQYF TRBD2 TRBV29-1 few TRBJ2-7
TGTGCCAGCAGACGAGCCCGGGCAGGGTCAGGGAGGGGCCAAGAGACCCAGTACTTC CASRRARAGSGRGQETQYF TRBD2 TRBV7-9 few TRBJ2-5
TGTGCCAGCAGCCTCCCTTGGCAGGGGGCAGGTCAGCCCCAGCATTTT CASSLPWQGAGQPQHF TRBD1 TRBV7-8 NA TRBJ1-5
TGCGCCAGCAGCCAAGTACGACTAGCGGTATACAATGAGCAGTTCTTC CASSQVRLAVYNEQFF TRBD2 TRBV4-1 few TRBJ2-1
TGTGCCAGCATCCAGGGGGATAATTCACCCCTCCACTTT CASIQGDNSPLHF TRBD1 TRBV2 few TRBJ1-6
TGCGCCAGCAGCCCCCCTGACGACATTCAGTACTTC CASSPPDDIQYF NA TRBV5-1 few TRBJ2-4
TGTGCCAGCTCACCAAACCAACTAGCGGGCCAAGAGACCCAGTACTTC CASSPNQLAGQETQYF TRBD2 TRBV18 NA TRBJ2-5
TGTGCCAGCAGTCCGGAAAACACTGAAGCTTTCTTT CASSPENTEAFF NA TRBV7-9 many TRBJ1-1
TGTGCCAGCAGTTTAACTAGACTCTACAATGAGCAGTTCTTC CASSLTRLYNEQFF NA TRBV12-3/TRBV12-4 NA TRBJ2-1
TGTGCCAGCAGCTTGGGAACCAAGGAACAATGGAATCAGCCCCAGCATTTT CASSLGTKEQWNQPQHF NA TRBV7-6 NA TRBJ1-5
TGTGCCAGCAGCTTAGCGATGGGGGTAAACATTCAGTACTTC CASSLAMGVNIQYF NA TRBV7-8 NA TRBJ2-4
TGCGCCAGCAGCCCAAGACCTCCGGGACAGATCAACTATGGCTACACCTTC CASSPRPPGQINYGYTF TRBD1 TRBV5-1 NA TRBJ1-2
TGTGCCAGCAGCTCCCCACCCCAGGACAGAACCGAAGAGACCCAGTACTTC CASSSPPQDRTEETQYF NA TRBV7-6 NA TRBJ2-5
TGTGCCAGCAGTGCCGACAGGGCGAAAAACATTCAGTACTTC CASSADRAKNIQYF TRBD1 TRBV6-5 few TRBJ2-4
TGCGCCAGCAGCCAAGATCAACTAGCGTACCAAGAGACCCAGTACTTC CASSQDQLAYQETQYF TRBD2 TRBV4-3 few TRBJ2-5